This T cell receptor (beta chain) was identified in a study of blood T cell repertoires in COVID-19. About the study: From the United States, Italy and Spain came samples of acute and convalescent COVID-19.

All enrollees were about 18 to 95 years old and from fewer than 25 US areas. Within 2 weeks of study entry, exposed participants had contacted a PCR-confirmed or clinician-diagnosed COVID-19 case. Assay: immunoSEQ multiplex PCR; the TCRdb copy retains only in-frame clones and omits some. The sample has 300,000 to 350,000 clones; about nine tenths are singletons. Trimming shortened V by 3 bases and J by 2 bases, and 13 bases separated the two germline ends. This CDR3 comprises 15 residues. The germline V gene encodes CDR1 SGDLS and CDR2 YYNGEE. The V and J genes are TRBV9 and TRBJ2-3, with D hard to call. The receptor was derived from a woman in her 30s who had been exposed to COVID-19. The sample was PBMCs or T cells enriched from blood (not recorded which). The CDR3, as DNA: TGTGCCAGCAGCGGCGTTGAGCTCCTCACAGATACGCAGTATTTT. This gives the protein CASSGVELLTDTQYF. Based on the CDR3 plus reference TRBV9 and TRBJ2-3, the full variable domain is DSGVTQTPKHLITATGQRVTLRCSPRSGDLSVYWYQQSLDQGLQFLIQYYNGEERAKGNILERFSAQQFPDLHSELNLSSLELGDSALYFCASSGVELLTDTQYFGPGTRLTVL.